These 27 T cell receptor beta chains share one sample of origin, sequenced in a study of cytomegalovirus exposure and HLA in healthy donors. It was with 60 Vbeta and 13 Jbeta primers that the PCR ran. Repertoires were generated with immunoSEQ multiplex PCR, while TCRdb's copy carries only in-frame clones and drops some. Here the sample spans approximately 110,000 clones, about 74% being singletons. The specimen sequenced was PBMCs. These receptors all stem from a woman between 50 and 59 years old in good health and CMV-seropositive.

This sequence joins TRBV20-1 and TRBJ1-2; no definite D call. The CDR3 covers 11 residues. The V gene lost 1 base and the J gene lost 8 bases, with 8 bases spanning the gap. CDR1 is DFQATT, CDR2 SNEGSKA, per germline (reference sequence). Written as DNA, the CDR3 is TGCAGTGCTAGAGTCGAGGTCGGCTACACCTTC. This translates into CSARVEVGYTF.

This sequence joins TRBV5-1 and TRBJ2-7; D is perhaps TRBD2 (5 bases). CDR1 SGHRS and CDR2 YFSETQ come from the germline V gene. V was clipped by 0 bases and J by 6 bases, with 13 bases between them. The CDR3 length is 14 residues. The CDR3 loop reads CASSLEDFRAEQYF. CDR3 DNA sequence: TGCGCCAGCAGCTTGGAGGACTTCCGGGCCGAGCAGTACTTC.

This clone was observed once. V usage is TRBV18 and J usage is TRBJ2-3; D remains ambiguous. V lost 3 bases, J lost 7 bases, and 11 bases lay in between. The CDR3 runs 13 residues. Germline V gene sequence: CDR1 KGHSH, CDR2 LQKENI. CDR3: CASSPPVVNTQYF. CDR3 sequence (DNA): TGTGCCAGCTCACCCCCAGTGGTAAATACGCAGTATTTT.

The CDR3 nucleotides are TGTGCCAGCAGCTTAGACGGACAGGGATTATACGAGCAGTACTTC. Translating gives CASSLDGQGLYEQYF. The J gene is TRBJ2-7, the V gene TRBV7-2; the match to TRBD1 covers 8 bases. J gave up 4 bases and V 1 base, and 6 bases lay outside the gene matches. The CDR3 contains 15 residues. Germline V gives CDR1 SGHTA, CDR2 FQGNSA.

CDR3 nucleotide sequence: TGTGCCAGCAGTTTCCCTGGGGAGCTGTTTTTT. It specifies CASSFPGELFF. The gene calls are TRBV28 and TRBJ2-2, with D unresolved. Trimming left V 3 bases short and J 8 bases short, with 4 bases between. This CDR3 has 11 residues. The germline V gene has CDR1 MDHEN and CDR2 SYDVKM.

The CDR3 sequence: CASSLGGGREQYF. In nucleotides, the CDR3 is TGCGCCAGCAGCTTGGGTGGCGGAAGGGAGCAGTACTTC. The rearrangement joins TRBV5-1 to TRBJ2-5, with D maybe TRBD2 (5 bases). Trimming stripped 0 bases from V and 11 bases from J, with 14 bases between. CDR1 is SGHRS and CDR2 is YFSETQ in the germline V gene. The CDR3 contains 13 residues.

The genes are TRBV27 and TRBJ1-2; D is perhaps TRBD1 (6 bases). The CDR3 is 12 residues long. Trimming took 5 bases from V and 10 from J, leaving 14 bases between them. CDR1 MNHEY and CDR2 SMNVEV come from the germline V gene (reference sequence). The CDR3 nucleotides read TGTGCCAGCAGTCTCAGGGGTGACGACTACACCTTC. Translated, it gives CASSLRGDDYTF.

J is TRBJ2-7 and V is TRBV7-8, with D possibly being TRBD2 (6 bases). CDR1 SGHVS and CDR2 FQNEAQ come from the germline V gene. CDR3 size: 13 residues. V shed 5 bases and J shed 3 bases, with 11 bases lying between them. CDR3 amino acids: CASSDRGIYEQYF. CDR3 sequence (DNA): TGTGCCAGCAGCGACCGGGGGATCTACGAGCAGTACTTC.

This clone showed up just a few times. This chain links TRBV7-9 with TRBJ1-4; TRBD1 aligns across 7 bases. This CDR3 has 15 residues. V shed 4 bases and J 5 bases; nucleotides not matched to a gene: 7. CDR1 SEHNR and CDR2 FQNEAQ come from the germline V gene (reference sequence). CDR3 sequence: CASSWDSTANEKLFF. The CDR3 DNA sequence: TGTGCCAGCAGCTGGGACAGTACAGCGAATGAAAAACTGTTTTTT.

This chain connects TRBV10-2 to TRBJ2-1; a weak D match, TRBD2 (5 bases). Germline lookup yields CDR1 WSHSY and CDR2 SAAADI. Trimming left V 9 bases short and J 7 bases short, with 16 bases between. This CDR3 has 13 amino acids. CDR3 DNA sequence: TGCGCCAGTAACCGGGATAGTTTTAATGAGCAGTTCTTC. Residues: CASNRDSFNEQFF.

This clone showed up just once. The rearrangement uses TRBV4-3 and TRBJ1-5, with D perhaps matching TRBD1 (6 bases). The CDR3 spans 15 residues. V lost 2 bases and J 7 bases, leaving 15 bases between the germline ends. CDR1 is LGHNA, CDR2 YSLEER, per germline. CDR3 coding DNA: TGCGCCAGCAGCCAAACTCCGACAGGCGGGCAGCCCCAGCATTTT. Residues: CASSQTPTGGQPQHF.

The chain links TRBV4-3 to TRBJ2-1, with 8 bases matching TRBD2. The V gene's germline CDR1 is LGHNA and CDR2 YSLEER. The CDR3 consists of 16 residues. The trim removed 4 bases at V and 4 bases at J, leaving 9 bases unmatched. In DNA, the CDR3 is TGCGCCAGCAGCCTGAGGGGTAGCGGGGCTTACAATGAGCAGTTCTTC. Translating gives CASSLRGSGAYNEQFF.

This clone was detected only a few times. The CDR3 sequence: CASSGHTSSKEKLFF. DNA for the CDR3: TGTGCCAGCAGTGGACACACCTCGAGTAAGGAAAAACTGTTTTTT. This sequence joins TRBV6-1 and TRBJ1-4, with unresolved D. Germline V gene lookup returns CDR1 MNHNS and CDR2 SASEGT. CDR3 length: 15 amino acids. V was trimmed by 4 bases and J by 8 bases, leaving 17 bases between them.

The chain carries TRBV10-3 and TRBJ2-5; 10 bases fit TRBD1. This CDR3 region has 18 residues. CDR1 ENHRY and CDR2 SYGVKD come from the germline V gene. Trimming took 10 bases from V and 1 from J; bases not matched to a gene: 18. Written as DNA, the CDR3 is TGTGCCACCCGACAGGGGGCAGGCCTCCAACGGGTCCAAGAGACCCAGTACTTC. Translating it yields CATRQGAGLQRVQETQYF.

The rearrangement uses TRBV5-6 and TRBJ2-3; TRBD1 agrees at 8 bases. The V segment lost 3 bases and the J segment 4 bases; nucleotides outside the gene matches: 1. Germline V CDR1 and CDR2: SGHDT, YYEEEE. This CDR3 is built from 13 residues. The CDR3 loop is CASSWGQADTQYF. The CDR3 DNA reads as TGTGCCAGCAGCTGGGGACAGGCAGATACGCAGTATTTT.

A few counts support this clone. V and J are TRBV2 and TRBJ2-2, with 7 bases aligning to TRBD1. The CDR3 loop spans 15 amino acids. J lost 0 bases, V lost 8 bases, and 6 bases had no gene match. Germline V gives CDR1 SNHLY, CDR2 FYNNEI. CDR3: CASRAGTANTGELFF. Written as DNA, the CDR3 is TGTGCCAGCCGGGCCGGGACAGCGAACACCGGGGAGCTGTTTTTT. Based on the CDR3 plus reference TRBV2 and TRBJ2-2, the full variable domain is EPEVTQTPSHQVTQMGQEVILRCVPISNHLYFYWYRQILGQKVEFLVSFYNNEISEKSEIFDDQFSVERPDGSNFTLKIRSTKLEDSAMYFCASRAGTANTGELFFGEGSRLTVL.

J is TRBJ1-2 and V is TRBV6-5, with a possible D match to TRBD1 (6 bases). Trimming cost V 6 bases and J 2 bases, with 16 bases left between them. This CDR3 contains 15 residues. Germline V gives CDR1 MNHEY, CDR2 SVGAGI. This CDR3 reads CASSLDKQGNYGYTF. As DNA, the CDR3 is TGTGCCAGCAGCCTAGATAAACAGGGAAACTATGGCTACACCTTC.

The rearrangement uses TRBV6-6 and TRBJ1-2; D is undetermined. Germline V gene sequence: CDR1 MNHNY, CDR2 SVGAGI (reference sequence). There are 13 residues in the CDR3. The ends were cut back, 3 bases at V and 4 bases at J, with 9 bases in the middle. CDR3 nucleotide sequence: TGTGCCAGCAGTTATGTCGGGAGCTATGGCTACACCTTC. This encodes CASSYVGSYGYTF.

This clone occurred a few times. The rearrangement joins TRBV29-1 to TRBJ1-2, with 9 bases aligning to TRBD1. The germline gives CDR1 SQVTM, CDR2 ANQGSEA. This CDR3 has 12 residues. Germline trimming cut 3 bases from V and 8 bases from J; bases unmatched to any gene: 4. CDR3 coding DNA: TGCAGCGTTGAGGGACAGGGTGCCGGCTACACCTTC. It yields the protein CSVEGQGAGYTF.

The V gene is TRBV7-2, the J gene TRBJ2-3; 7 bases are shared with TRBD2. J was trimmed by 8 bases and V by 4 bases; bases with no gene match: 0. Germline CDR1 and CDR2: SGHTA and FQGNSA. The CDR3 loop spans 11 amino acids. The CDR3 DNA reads TGTGCCAGCAGCTCGGGAGGTACGCAGTATTTT. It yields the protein CASSSGGTQYF.

CDR3 sequence: CASSLRSGETDTQYF. CDR3 bases: TGTGCCAGCAGCTTACGTAGCGGGGAGACAGATACGCAGTATTTT. V is TRBV7-3 and J is TRBJ2-3, with TRBD2 matching 8 bases. Germline CDR1 is SGHTA and CDR2 is FQGTGA. Trimming took 2 bases from V and 3 from J; bases not matched to a gene: 4. The CDR3 loop spans 15 amino acids.

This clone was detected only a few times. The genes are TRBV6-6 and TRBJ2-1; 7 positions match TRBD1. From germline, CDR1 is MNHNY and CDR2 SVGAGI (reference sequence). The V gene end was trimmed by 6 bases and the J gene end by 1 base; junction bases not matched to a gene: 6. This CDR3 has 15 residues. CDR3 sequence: CASSPGTESYNEQFF. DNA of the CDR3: TGTGCCAGCAGCCCCGGGACAGAGTCCTACAATGAGCAGTTCTTC.

This chain's CDR3 is CASSGQVNTGELFF. The CDR3 nucleotides are TGTGCCAGCAGTGGACAGGTGAACACCGGGGAGCTGTTTTTT. V gene TRBV7-9 combines with J gene TRBJ2-2; TRBD1 matches at 7 bases. Trimming took 6 bases from V and 1 from J; bases not matched to a gene: 2. There are 14 residues in the CDR3. CDR1 SEHNR and CDR2 FQNEAQ come from the germline V gene (reference sequence).

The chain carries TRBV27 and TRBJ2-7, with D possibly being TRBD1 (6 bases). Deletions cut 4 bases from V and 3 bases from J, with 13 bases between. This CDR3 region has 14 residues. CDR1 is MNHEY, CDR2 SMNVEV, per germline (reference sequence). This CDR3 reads CASSSSTGLYEQYF. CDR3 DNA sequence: TGTGCCAGCAGTTCGTCGACAGGACTCTACGAGCAGTACTTC.

CDR3: CASSVDIQTGTQYF. CDR3 bases: TGTGCCAGCAGCGTAGATATCCAGACGGGGACCCAGTACTTC. The V call is TRBV9, the J call TRBJ2-5; no clear D gene. The CDR3 consists of 14 residues. Trimming pared 0 bases from V and 7 bases from J, leaving 13 bases between. Germline lookup yields CDR1 SGDLS and CDR2 YYNGEE.

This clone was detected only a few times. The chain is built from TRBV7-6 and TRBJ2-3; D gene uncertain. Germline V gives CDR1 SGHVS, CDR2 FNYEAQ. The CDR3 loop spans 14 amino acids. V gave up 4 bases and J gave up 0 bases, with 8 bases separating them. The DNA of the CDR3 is TGTGCCAGCAGCTCTATACCTAGCACAGATACGCAGTATTTT. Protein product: CASSSIPSTDTQYF.

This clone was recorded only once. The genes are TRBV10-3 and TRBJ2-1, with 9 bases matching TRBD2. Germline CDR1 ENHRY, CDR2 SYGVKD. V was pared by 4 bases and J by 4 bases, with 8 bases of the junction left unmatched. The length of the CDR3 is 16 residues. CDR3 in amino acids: CAISAVLAGSYNEQFF. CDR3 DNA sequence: TGTGCCATCAGTGCCGTGCTAGCGGGGAGTTACAATGAGCAGTTCTTC.